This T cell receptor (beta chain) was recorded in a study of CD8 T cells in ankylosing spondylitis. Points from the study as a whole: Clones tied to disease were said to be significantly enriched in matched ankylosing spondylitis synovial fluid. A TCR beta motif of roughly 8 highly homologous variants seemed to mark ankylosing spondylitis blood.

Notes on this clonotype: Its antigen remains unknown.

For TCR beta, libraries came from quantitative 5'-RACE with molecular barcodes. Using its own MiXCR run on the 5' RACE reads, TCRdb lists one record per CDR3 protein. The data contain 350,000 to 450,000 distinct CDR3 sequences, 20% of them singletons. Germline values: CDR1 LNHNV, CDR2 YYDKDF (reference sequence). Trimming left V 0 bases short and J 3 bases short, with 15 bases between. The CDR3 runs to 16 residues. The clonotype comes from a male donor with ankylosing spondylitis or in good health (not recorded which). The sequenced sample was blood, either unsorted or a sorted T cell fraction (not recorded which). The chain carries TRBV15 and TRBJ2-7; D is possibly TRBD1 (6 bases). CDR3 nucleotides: TGTGCCACCAGCAGAGATTTCCGGACAGAGGACTACGAGCAGTACTTC. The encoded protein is CATSRDFRTEDYEQYF.